This T cell receptor (beta chain) emerged from a study of blood T cell repertoires in COVID-19. At the level of the study: Acute and convalescent COVID-19 samples came from the United States, Italy and Spain.

Original processing notes: Amplification of reference gene primers was used by the study to estimate nucleated cell counts. The repertoire was sequenced with immunoSEQ multiplex PCR; TCRdb's copy has only in-frame clones and lacks some. Clone size and the V and J calls come from that table; the DNA yielded D and trimming. The data hold fewer than 250,000 clones, with about nine tenths observed a single time. With 5 bases removed from V and 1 base from J, the gap between germline ends came to 15 bases. The CDR3 extends over 15 amino acids. Germline loops: CDR1 SGHRS, CDR2 YFSETQ. The receptor's source is a man between 40 and 49 years old with acute or convalescent COVID-19. This rearrangement joins TRBV5-1 to TRBJ1-2, with a weak D call TRBD1 (5 bases). Sequencing was done on a sample of peripheral blood. CDR3 loop: CASSPADNFNYGYTF. CDR3 DNA sequence: TGCGCCAGCAGTCCGGCGGACAACTTTAACTATGGCTACACCTTC. Drawing the rest from reference TRBV5-1 and TRBJ1-2, the complete variable domain is KAGVTQTPRYLIKTRGQQVTLSCSPISGHRSVSWYQQTPGQGLQFLFEYFSETQRNKGNFPGRFSGRQFSNSRSEMNVSTLELGDSALYLCASSPADNFNYGYTFGSGTRLTVV.